This entry concerns a single TCR beta chain. Its binding antigen is unknown. Base qualities are not at hand, and no much larger clone is one base apart. The immunoSEQ Assay was used to sequence TCR beta CDR3 regions from DNA. As for the authors' bioinformatics: To compute T cell density, TCR beta template counts were normalized to usable DNA, which was estimated by amplifying housekeeping genes. Richness was estimated with the preseqR package, extrapolating to 400,000 templates for PBMC samples and 120,000 templates for tissue samples. Clonality was defined by subtracting Pielou's evenness from one. Differential abundance testing on productive amino-acid clonotypes, with a minimum total count of 5 and an alpha of 0.1, was used to identify tissue-enriched TCRs. The Jaccard Index and the Morisita Overlap Index were used to quantify repertoire overlap between compartments. TCR beta CDR3s were clustered by GLIPH together with public tetramer-defined viral CDR3s, and at least three viral sequences plus V-gene enrichment were required for viral motifs. TCRdb carries this immuneACCESS record with in-frame sequences only. Its versions omit some clonotypes, under half of them owing to an unresolved V gene in the studies checked, with the rest unexplained. The V and J calls and clone size come from that table; D and trimming were worked out from the DNA. This sample comprises some 90,000 clones, about 91% of them detected only once. Of the sample, about 15% falls within the top ten clones.

At diagnosis, tumor, uninvolved tumor-adjacent lung and peripheral blood were collected and then preserved as a mix of FFPE and fresh-frozen material. For TCR repertoire profiling, blood samples were analyzed in the form of peripheral blood mononuclear cells. This sample was included in a study of T cells in localized non-small cell lung cancer (TCRdb year 2020). About the full investigation: The study analyzed T cell repertoires of under 250 early-stage NSCLC patients, comparing tumors and uninvolved tumor-adjacent lungs. All 220 or so NSCLC patients in the cohort were treatment-naive and had localized lung tumors that were resected. Of the NSCLC patients, about 130 were male and around 99 were female, and the mean age was approximately 66 years.

What the study reported, not specific to this receptor: A median of approximately 55 of the top 100 tumor clones were detected in paired uninvolved adjacent lung, and around 30 of these tumor clones were also found among the top 100 clones of the paired uninvolved adjacent lung. The highest T cell clonality was observed in uninvolved tumor-adjacent lung, where clonality exceeded that of tumor, suggesting that antigenic responses were more focused in uninvolved tumor-adjacent lung. Because the study design was exploratory, TCR variables were selected using unadjusted p-values without false-discovery rate correction. Longer overall survival was associated with higher blood T cell density, whereas shorter survival was associated with higher adjacent-lung clonality. Because multi-region tumor sequencing was not performed, intratumor heterogeneity could not be ruled out.

Counted from cysteine to phenylalanine, this CDR3 has 15 amino acids. CDR3 DNA is the only sequence kept; it has 45 bases, read in frame from the first base. According to the germline V gene, CDR1 reads SGHTA and CDR2 reads FQGTGA. The germline V end is reduced by 5 bases and the J end by 4 bases; junction bases left unmatched: 4. This receptor chain uses TRBV7-3 and TRBJ2-5; 13 central nucleotides agree with TRBD2. This specimen was peripheral blood, taken before any cancer treatment. The clonotype comes from a man aged 35-75 years with stage I squamous cell lung carcinoma. The bases read TGTGCCAGCAGCAGGACTAGCGGGGGAGGAGAGACCCAGTACTTC. Its protein is CASSRTSGGGETQYF.